The clone carrying this T cell receptor beta chain has just a few counts. The antigen remains unidentified. The sample originates from a study of T-cell memory formation after mild COVID-19. The CDR3 contains 15 residues. The germline CDR1 and CDR2 sequences are SQVTM and ANQGSEA. V dropped 8 bases and J dropped 5 bases, with 24 bases sitting between them. TCRdb re-called the 5' RACE reads through MiXCR, storing one row per CDR3 protein. Of about 390,000 distinct CDR3 sequences in the sample, more than 15% were seen once. Study-level results: CM and EM subsets held most contracting CD4+ clones; EMRA held CD8+ ones.

V and J are TRBV29-1 and TRBJ1-1; possible D gene TRBD1, 5 bases. The source material was PBMCs or a T cell subset sorted from them (not recorded which). The receptor was isolated from a man aged 18 to 29 who had mild COVID-19 (a few samples of this study predate the infection). Cell type and time point are not known. Written as DNA, the CDR3 is TGCAGCTCAACCGGGGCACCTGGTGGGTGGACTGAAGCTTTCTTT. The encoded protein is CSSTGAPGGWTEAFF.